These T cell receptor beta chains were read from a single sample in a study of cytomegalovirus exposure and HLA in healthy donors. Repertoires were generated with immunoSEQ multiplex PCR, while TCRdb's copy carries only in-frame clones and drops some. Of 120,000 or so clones listed, roughly 90% are singletons. Material for sequencing was PBMCs. The origin of the receptors is a man aged 25-45 years in good health and CMV-seronegative. CDR3s include the opening cysteine and the closing phenylalanine or tryptophan. Fields, in order: V gene, clone size, J gene, D gene, CDR3 DNA, CDR3 protein. A D gene is named only where the DNA matches it firmly. A clone size is listed for some rows: how often the clone was seen (once, few, many), or a class if it is expanded.

V: TRBV5-1
size: .
J: TRBJ2-6
D: TRBD1
DNA: TGCGCCAGCAGCAAGGGGGCGCCTTCCTCTGGGGCCAACGTCCTGACTTTC
CDR3: CASSKGAPSSGANVLTF

V: TRBV6-1
size: .
J: TRBJ2-3
D: TRBD1
DNA: TGTGCCAGCAGTGGTCGGACAGGTACTAGCACAGATACGCAGTATTTT
CDR3: CASSGRTGTSTDTQYF

V: TRBV29-1
size: .
J: TRBJ1-1
D: .
DNA: TGCAGCGTCACAGCTCCGAACACTGAAGCTTTCTTT
CDR3: CSVTAPNTEAFF

V: TRBV10-2
size: .
J: TRBJ2-1
D: TRBD2
DNA: TGCGCCACCTCAAGGAGCGGGATCCGCAATGAGCAGTTCTTC
CDR3: CATSRSGIRNEQFF

V: TRBV6-6
size: .
J: TRBJ1-5
D: TRBD1
DNA: TGTGCCAGCAGCCTCCCGGGACAGGGGATTCAGCCCCAGCATTTT
CDR3: CASSLPGQGIQPQHF

V: TRBV9
size: .
J: TRBJ2-7
D: .
DNA: TGTGCCAGCAGCTTTTTTTCGGGGTTCCACGAGCAGTACTTC
CDR3: CASSFFSGFHEQYF

V: TRBV5-6
size: .
J: TRBJ2-2
D: TRBD2
DNA: TGTGCCAGCAGCACGGGACTAGCGGGAGGGTCCGGGGAGCTGTTTTTT
CDR3: CASSTGLAGGSGELFF

V: TRBV5-4
size: .
J: TRBJ2-7
D: TRBD1
DNA: TGTGCCAGCAGCCCCCCCCGACAGGGTAGGGCCTACGAGCAGTACTTC
CDR3: CASSPPRQGRAYEQYF

V: TRBV7-2
size: once
J: TRBJ2-7
D: .
DNA: TGTGCCAGCAGCTTAGTTACTGGCGGAGTCTACGAGCAGTACTTC
CDR3: CASSLVTGGVYEQYF

V: TRBV5-4
size: .
J: TRBJ2-7
D: .
DNA: TGTGCCAGCGGACACACAGCCTACGAGCAGTACTTC
CDR3: CASGHTAYEQYF

V: TRBV9
size: .
J: TRBJ2-1
D: .
DNA: TGTGCCAGCAGCGTAGGTTCGTCGGGAAGCTCCTACAATGAGCAGTTCTTC
CDR3: CASSVGSSGSSYNEQFF

V: TRBV6-5
size: .
J: TRBJ2-2
D: TRBD2
DNA: TGTGCCAGCAGACGAGCGGGAGGGAACACCGGGGAGCTGTTTTTT
CDR3: CASRRAGGNTGELFF

V: TRBV7-9
size: .
J: TRBJ2-1
D: .
DNA: TGTGCCAGCCGGGGATGGGCGTACAATGAGCAGTTCTTC
CDR3: CASRGWAYNEQFF

V: TRBV19
size: .
J: TRBJ1-5
D: TRBD1
DNA: TGTGCCAGTTCCCCAACAGGGGGCGTTCAGCCCCAGCATTTT
CDR3: CASSPTGGVQPQHF

V: TRBV7-9
size: once
J: TRBJ1-5
D: TRBD1
DNA: TGTGCCAGCAGCCAGACAGGGGCTCAGCCCCAGCATTTT
CDR3: CASSQTGAQPQHF

V: TRBV7-9
size: .
J: TRBJ1-1
D: .
DNA: TGTGCCAGCAGCATCCGGGACACTGAAGCTTTCTTT
CDR3: CASSIRDTEAFF

V: TRBV30
size: .
J: TRBJ1-5
D: TRBD1
DNA: TGTGCCTGGAGCAGGGGGAAGGGCAATCAGCCCCAGCATTTT
CDR3: CAWSRGKGNQPQHF

V: TRBV18
size: .
J: TRBJ2-5
D: .
DNA: TGTGCCAGCTCACACACCACCGGGGAAGAGACCCAGTACTTC
CDR3: CASSHTTGEETQYF

V: TRBV9
size: .
J: TRBJ1-6
D: .
DNA: TGTGCCAGCAGCATCTACTCGGGGAGGGGTAATTCACCCCTCCACTTT
CDR3: CASSIYSGRGNSPLHF

V: TRBV7-2
size: .
J: TRBJ2-1
D: TRBD2
DNA: TGTGCCAGCAGCCCCGGGACTAGCGGGATGAATGAGCAGTTCTTC
CDR3: CASSPGTSGMNEQFF

V: TRBV7-9
size: .
J: TRBJ2-3
D: TRBD2
DNA: TGTGCCAGCAGCTTTTCAGCGGGGCCAATTAATACGCAGTATTTT
CDR3: CASSFSAGPINTQYF

V: TRBV7-9
size: .
J: TRBJ1-5
D: .
DNA: TGTGCCAGCAGTTCGGACAAGGGCCCGGATCAGCCCCAGCATTTT
CDR3: CASSSDKGPDQPQHF

V: TRBV29-1
size: once
J: TRBJ2-2
D: TRBD2
DNA: TGCAGCGCCTTGGTGGGAGGGGCCGGGGAGCTGTTTTTT
CDR3: CSALVGGAGELFF

V: TRBV6-1
size: .
J: TRBJ2-3
D: .
DNA: TGTGCCAGCAGTGGAGGCAGAAGCACAGATACGCAGTATTTT
CDR3: CASSGGRSTDTQYF

V: TRBV9
size: .
J: TRBJ2-3
D: .
DNA: TGTGCCAGCAGCGTATACCAGACAGATACGCAGTATTTT
CDR3: CASSVYQTDTQYF

V: TRBV27
size: .
J: TRBJ2-6
D: .
DNA: TGTGCCAGCAGTTTCTCCGGGGCCAACGTCCTGACTTTC
CDR3: CASSFSGANVLTF

V: TRBV5-4
size: .
J: TRBJ2-1
D: .
DNA: TGTGCCAGCAGCTTGGGGTCTACCTCCTACAATGAGCAGTTCTTC
CDR3: CASSLGSTSYNEQFF

V: TRBV4-3
size: .
J: TRBJ2-3
D: TRBD2
DNA: TGCGCCAGCAGCCAAGCCAGCGGGGGCACAGATACGCAGTATTTT
CDR3: CASSQASGGTDTQYF

V: TRBV5-6
size: few
J: TRBJ1-2
D: TRBD1
DNA: TGTGCCAGCAGCACCACAGGGGGCTATGGCTACACCTTC
CDR3: CASSTTGGYGYTF

V: TRBV9
size: .
J: TRBJ2-7
D: .
DNA: TGTGCCAGCAGCCCACAGCGGTCTGCCTACGAGCAGTACTTC
CDR3: CASSPQRSAYEQYF

V: TRBV5-1
size: .
J: TRBJ2-1
D: .
DNA: TGCGCCAGCAGCTTGGGAATGAGCTACAATGAGCAGTTCTTC
CDR3: CASSLGMSYNEQFF

V: TRBV9
size: .
J: TRBJ2-1
D: .
DNA: TGTGCCAGCAGCGTAGGTCCGAGCTCCTACAATGAGCAGTTCTTC
CDR3: CASSVGPSSYNEQFF

V: TRBV5-5
size: few
J: TRBJ1-5
D: .
DNA: TGTGCCAGCAGCCCATCGACACAGAATCAGCCCCAGCATTTT
CDR3: CASSPSTQNQPQHF

V: TRBV6-5
size: .
J: TRBJ2-1
D: TRBD2
DNA: TGTGCCAGCAGTTCGCTAGCGGGAGGAGACAATGAGCAGTTCTTC
CDR3: CASSSLAGGDNEQFF

V: TRBV7-9
size: .
J: TRBJ1-4
D: TRBD1
DNA: TGTGCCAGCAGCCGGACAGGGTTTGGAGAAAAACTGTTTTTT
CDR3: CASSRTGFGEKLFF

V: TRBV6-4
size: few
J: TRBJ2-1
D: TRBD2
DNA: TGTGCCAGCAGTGACACGGTGGGAGGGCCACAGGAGCAGTTCTTC
CDR3: CASSDTVGGPQEQFF

V: TRBV5-1
size: .
J: TRBJ2-5
D: .
DNA: TGCGCCAGCAGCTTGGGAAACTCCCCCCAAGAGACCCAGTACTTC
CDR3: CASSLGNSPQETQYF

V: TRBV10-3
size: .
J: TRBJ2-1
D: .
DNA: TGTGCCATCAGTGAATCTCGGAGTGAGCAGTTCTTC
CDR3: CAISESRSEQFF